This T cell receptor (beta chain) emerged from a study of cytomegalovirus exposure and HLA in healthy donors. Regarding this clone: A read error may account for a junction end that differs from germline. The same CDR3 is also encoded by other DNA sequences in this sample.

The CDR3 runs 15 residues. Germline lookup yields CDR1 LNHDA and CDR2 SQIVND (reference sequence). PCR employed 60 Vbeta and 13 Jbeta primers. The data were produced by immunoSEQ multiplex PCR, yet TCRdb's version contains in-frame clones alone and is incomplete. The sample lists under 200,000 clones; under 80% were seen once. The chain joins TRBV19 to TRBJ1-2; D is ambiguous. The material sequenced was PBMCs. The TCR sequence derives from a man in his forties in good health and CMV-seronegative. The CDR3 DNA reads as TGTGCTAGTAGTCTCTACAGCAGAGCTAACTATGGCTACACCTTC. Translation gives CASSLYSRANYGYTF.